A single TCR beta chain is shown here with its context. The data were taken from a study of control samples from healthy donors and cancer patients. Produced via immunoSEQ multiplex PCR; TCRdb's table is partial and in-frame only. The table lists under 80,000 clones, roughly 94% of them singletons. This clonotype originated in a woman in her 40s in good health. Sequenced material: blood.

CDR3 DNA: TGTGCCAGCAGCTTAACGGACTATAACAATGAGCAGTTCTTC. It is translated as CASSLTDYNNEQFF. The V gene is TRBV7-3, the J gene TRBJ2-1, with a weak D call TRBD2 (6 bases). This CDR3 is 14 amino acids long. From germline, CDR1 is SGHTA and CDR2 FQGTGA. V lost 0 bases to trimming and J lost 5 bases, with 8 bases between them.